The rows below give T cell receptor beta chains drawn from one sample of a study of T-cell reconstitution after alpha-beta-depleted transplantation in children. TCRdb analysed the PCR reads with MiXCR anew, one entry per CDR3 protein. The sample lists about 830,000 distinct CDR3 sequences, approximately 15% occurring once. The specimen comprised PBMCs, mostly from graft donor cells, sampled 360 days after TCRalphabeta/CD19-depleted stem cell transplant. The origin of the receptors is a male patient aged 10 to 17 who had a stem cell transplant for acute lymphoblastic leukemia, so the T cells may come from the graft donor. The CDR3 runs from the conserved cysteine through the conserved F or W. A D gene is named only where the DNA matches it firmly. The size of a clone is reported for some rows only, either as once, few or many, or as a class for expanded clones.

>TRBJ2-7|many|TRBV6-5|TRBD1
CASSYQETGTYEQYF
TGTGCCAGCAGTTACCAGGAGACAGGGACCTACGAGCAGTACTTC
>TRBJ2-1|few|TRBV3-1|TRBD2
CASSQGGSEQFF
TGTGCCAGCAGCCAAGGCGGGAGTGAGCAGTTCTTC
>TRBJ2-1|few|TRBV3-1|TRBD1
CASSQPKGQYSYNEQFF
TGTGCCAGCAGCCAACCCAAGGGACAGTACTCCTACAATGAGCAGTTCTTC
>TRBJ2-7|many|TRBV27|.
CASSLLAGNSYEQYF
TGTGCCAGCAGTTTATTGGCGGGCAACTCCTACGAGCAGTACTTC
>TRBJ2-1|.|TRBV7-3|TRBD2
CASSLRAASGRGYEQFF
TGTGCCAGCAGCTTACGCGCCGCCAGCGGGAGGGGGTATGAGCAGTTCTTC
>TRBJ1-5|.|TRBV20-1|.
CSAMRGDDQPQHF
TGCAGTGCTATGAGAGGGGACGATCAGCCCCAGCATTTT
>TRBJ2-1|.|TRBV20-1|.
CSARDWPYYNEQFF
TGCAGTGCTAGAGATTGGCCCTACTACAATGAGCAGTTCTTC
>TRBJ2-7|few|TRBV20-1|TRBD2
CSATYSGRGSHEQYF
TGCAGTGCCACCTATAGCGGGAGAGGATCCCACGAGCAGTACTTC
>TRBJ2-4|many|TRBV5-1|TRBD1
CASSFDRVTKNIQYF
TGCGCCAGCAGCTTCGACAGGGTTACCAAAAACATTCAGTACTTC
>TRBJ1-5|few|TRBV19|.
CASSIGRWNSNQPQHF
TGTGCCAGTAGTATAGGTCGATGGAATAGCAATCAGCCCCAGCATTTT
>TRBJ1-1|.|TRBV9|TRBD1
CASSVEGTGDTEAFF
TGTGCCAGCAGCGTAGAGGGGACAGGGGACACTGAAGCTTTCTTT
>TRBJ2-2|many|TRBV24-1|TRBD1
CATRGQGGTGELFF
TGTGCCACCAGAGGACAGGGGGGCACCGGGGAGCTGTTTTTT
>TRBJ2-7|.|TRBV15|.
CATSRPGPTYYEQYF
TGTGCCACCAGCAGGCCGGGACCCACCTACTACGAGCAGTACTTC
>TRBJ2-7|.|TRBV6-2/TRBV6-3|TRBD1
CASGRTGTGYEQYF
TGTGCCAGCGGGAGAACCGGGACAGGGTACGAGCAGTACTTC
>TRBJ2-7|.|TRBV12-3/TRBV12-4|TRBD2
CASSFAGGPSYEQYF
TGTGCCAGCAGTTTTGCGGGAGGCCCCTCCTACGAGCAGTACTTC
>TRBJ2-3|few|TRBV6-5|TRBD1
CASSYGTGTSTDTQYF
TGTGCCAGCAGTTACGGGACAGGTACTAGCACAGATACGCAGTATTTT
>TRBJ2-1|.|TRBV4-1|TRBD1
CASSHGQGLNEQFF
TGCGCCAGCAGCCACGGACAGGGGCTAAATGAGCAGTTCTTC
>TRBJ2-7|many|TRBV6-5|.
CASSYESSYEQYF
TGTGCCAGCAGTTACGAGAGCTCCTACGAGCAGTACTTC
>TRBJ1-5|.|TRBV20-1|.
CSAREGFGNQPQHF
TGCAGTGCTAGAGAGGGTTTTGGCAATCAGCCCCAGCATTTT
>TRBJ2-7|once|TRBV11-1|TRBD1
CASSQTGDYEQYF
TGTGCCAGCAGCCAAACAGGGGACTACGAGCAGTACTTC
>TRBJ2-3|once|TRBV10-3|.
CAISVGRGTSTDTQYF
TGTGCCATCAGTGTCGGCAGGGGCACTAGCACAGATACGCAGTATTTT
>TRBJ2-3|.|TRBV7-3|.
CASSLTANEKYF
TGTGCCAGCAGCTTAACGGCTAATGAAAAGTATTTT
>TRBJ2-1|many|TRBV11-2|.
CASSFLRRRTSYNEQFF
TGTGCCAGCAGCTTCCTTAGACGCCGGACCTCCTACAATGAGCAGTTCTTC